This T cell receptor beta chain was recovered during a study of spatial heterogeneity in lung cancer. V was shortened by 4 bases and J by 2 bases, with 12 bases between the two germline ends. The CDR3 is 14 amino acids. From germline, CDR1 is SGHRS and CDR2 YFSETQ. The time point: sample taken at primary tumor resection. TCRdb reanalysed the 5' RACE reads using MiXCR and keeps one entry per CDR3 protein. The sample gives 40,000 or so distinct CDR3 sequences, 7.5% of which show up once; over 25% is in the top ten. This specimen consisted of PBMCs, obtained at surgery. The sequence was obtained from a male donor with early-stage non-small cell lung cancer. V is TRBV5-1 and J is TRBJ1-2; no clear D. The CDR3 reads CASSLSDQNYGYTF. The CDR3 coding sequence is TGCGCCAGCAGCCTTTCGGACCAAAACTATGGCTACACCTTC.